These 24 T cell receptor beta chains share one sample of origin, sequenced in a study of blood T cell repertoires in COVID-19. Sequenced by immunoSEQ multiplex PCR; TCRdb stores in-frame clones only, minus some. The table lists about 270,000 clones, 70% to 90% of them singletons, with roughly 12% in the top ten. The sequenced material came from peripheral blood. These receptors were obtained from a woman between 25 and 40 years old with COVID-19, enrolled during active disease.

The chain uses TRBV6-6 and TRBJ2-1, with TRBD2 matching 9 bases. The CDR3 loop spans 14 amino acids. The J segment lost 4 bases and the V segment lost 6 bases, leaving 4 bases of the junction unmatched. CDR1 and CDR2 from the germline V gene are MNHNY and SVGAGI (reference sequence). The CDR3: CASRNSGGYNEQFF. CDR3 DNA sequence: TGTGCCAGCAGGAATAGCGGGGGTTACAATGAGCAGTTCTTC.

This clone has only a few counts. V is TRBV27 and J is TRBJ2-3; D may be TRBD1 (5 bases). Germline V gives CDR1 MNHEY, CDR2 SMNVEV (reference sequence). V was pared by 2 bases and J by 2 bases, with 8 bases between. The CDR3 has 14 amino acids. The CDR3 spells CASSLGAPTDTQYF. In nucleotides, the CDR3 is TGTGCCAGCAGTTTAGGGGCGCCCACAGATACGCAGTATTTT.

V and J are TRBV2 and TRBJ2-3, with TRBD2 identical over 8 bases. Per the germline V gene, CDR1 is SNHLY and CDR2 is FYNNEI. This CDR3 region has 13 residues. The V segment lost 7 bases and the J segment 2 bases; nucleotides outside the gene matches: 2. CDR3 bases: TGTGCCAGCAAGCGGGGGTCCACAGATACGCAGTATTTT. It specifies CASKRGSTDTQYF.

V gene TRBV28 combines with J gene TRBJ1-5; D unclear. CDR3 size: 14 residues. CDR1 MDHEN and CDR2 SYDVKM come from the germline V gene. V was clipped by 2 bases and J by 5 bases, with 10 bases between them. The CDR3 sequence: CASSLTLLDQPQHF. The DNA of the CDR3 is TGTGCCAGCAGTTTAACCCTTTTAGATCAGCCCCAGCATTTT.

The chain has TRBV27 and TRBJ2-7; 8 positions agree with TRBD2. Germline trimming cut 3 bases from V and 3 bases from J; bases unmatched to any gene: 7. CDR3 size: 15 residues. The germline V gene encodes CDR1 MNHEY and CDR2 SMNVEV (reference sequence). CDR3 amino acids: CASSLSGTSFYEQYF. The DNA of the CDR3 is TGTGCCAGCAGTTTGTCCGGGACTAGTTTCTACGAGCAGTACTTC.

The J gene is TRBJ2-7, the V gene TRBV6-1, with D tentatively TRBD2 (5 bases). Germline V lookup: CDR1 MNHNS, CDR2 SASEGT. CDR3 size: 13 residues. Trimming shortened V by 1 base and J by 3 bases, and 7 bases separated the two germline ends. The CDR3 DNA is TGTGCCAGCAGTGAAGGAGGGTACTACGAGCAGTACTTC. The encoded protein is CASSEGGYYEQYF.

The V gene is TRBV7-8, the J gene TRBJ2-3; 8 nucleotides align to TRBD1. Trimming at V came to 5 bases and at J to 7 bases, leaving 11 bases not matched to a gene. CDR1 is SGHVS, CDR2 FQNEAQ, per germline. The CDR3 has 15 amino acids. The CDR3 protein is CASSPKTGDRYTQYF. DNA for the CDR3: TGTGCCAGCAGCCCGAAGACCGGGGACAGGTATACGCAGTATTTT.

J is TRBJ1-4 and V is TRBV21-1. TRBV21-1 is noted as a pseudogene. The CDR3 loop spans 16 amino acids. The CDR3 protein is CASSKITGRQNEKLFF. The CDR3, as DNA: TGTGCCAGCAGCAAAATTACCGGGAGACAAAATGAAAAACTGTTTTTT.

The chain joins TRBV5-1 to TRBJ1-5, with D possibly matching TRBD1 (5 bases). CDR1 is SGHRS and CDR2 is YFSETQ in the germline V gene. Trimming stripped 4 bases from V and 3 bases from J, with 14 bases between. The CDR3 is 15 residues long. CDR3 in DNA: TGCGCCAGCAGCGGGAGGGCAGGGCCCAATCAGCCCCAGCATTTT. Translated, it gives CASSGRAGPNQPQHF.

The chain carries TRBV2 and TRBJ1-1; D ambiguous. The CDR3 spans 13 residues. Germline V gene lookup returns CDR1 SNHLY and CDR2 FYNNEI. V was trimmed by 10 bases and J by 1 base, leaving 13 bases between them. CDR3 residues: CATEQLANTEAFF. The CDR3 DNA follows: TGTGCCACCGAACAGTTGGCGAACACTGAAGCTTTCTTT.

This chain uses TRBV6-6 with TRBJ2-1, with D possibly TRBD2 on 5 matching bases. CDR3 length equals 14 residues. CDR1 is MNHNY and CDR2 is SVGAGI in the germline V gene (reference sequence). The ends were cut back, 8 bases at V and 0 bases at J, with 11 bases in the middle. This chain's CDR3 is CASEASRSYNEQFF. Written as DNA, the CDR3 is TGTGCCAGCGAGGCTAGCCGCTCCTACAATGAGCAGTTCTTC.

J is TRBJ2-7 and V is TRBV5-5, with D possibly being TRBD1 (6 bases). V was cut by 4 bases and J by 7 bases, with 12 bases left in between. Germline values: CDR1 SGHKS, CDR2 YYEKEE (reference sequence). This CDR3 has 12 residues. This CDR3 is CASSLQGSEQYF. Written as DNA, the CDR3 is TGTGCCAGCAGCCTACAGGGTTCGGAGCAGTACTTC.

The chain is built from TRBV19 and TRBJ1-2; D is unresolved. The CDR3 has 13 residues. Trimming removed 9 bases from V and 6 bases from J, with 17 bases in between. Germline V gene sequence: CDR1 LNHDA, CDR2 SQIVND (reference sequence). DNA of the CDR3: TGTGCCAGCTCCCGGGAGGTGGCTAATGGCTACACCTTC. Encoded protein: CASSREVANGYTF.

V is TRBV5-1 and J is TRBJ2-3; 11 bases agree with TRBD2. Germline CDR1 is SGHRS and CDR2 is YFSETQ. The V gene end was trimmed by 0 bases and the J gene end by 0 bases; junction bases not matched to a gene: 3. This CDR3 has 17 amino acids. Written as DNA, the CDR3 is TGCGCCAGCAGCTTGGGGTCTAGCGGGGGGAGCACAGATACGCAGTATTTT. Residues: CASSLGSSGGSTDTQYF.

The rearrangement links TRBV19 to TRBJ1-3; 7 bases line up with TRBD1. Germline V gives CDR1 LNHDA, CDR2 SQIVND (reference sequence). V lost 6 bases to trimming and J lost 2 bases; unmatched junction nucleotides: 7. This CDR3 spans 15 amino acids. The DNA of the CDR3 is TGTGCCAGTAGACCCTACAGGGGAGCTGGAAACACCATATATTTT. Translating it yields CASRPYRGAGNTIYF.

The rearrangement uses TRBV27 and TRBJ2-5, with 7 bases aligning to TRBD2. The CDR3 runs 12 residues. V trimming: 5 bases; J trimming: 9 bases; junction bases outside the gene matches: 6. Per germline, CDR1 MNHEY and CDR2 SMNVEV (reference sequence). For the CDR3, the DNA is TGTGCCAGCAGTCTAGCGGCGGGGCCCCAGTACTTC. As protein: CASSLAAGPQYF.

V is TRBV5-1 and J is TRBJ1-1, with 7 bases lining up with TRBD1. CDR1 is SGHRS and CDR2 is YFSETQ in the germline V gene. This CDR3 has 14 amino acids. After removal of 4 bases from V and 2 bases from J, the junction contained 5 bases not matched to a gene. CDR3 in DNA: TGCGCCAGCAGCCAGGGACAGAGAAACACTGAAGCTTTCTTT. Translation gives CASSQGQRNTEAFF.

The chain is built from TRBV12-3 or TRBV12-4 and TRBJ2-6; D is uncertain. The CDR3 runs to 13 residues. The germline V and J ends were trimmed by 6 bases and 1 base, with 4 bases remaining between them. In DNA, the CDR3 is TGTGCCAGCAGCACTTCTGGGGCCAACGTCCTGACTTTC. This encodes CASSTSGANVLTF.

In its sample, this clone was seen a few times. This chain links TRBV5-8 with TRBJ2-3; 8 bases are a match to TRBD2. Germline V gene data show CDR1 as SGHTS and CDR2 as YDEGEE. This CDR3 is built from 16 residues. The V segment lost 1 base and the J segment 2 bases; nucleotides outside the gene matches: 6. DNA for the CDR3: TGTGCCAGCAGCTTGTATCCGGGGGGGAACACAGATACGCAGTATTTT. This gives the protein CASSLYPGGNTDTQYF. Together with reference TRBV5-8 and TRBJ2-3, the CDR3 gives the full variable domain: EAGVTQSPTHLIKTRGQQATLRCSPISGHTSVYWYQQALGLGLQFLLWYDEGEERNRGNFPPRFSGRQFPNYSSELNVNALELEDSALYLCASSLYPGGNTDTQYFGPGTRLTVL.

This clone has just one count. Here the CDR3 DNA reads TGTGCCACTTCCATCGGTCTAACTGAAGCTTTCTTT. Its protein product is CATSIGLTEAFF. The chain recombines TRBV19 with TRBJ1-1; D is uncertain. CDR3 length equals 12 residues. Trimming shortened V by 10 bases and J by 5 bases, and 14 bases separated the two germline ends. Looked up from germline, CDR1 is LNHDA and CDR2 is SQIVND (reference sequence). Full variable domain (remainder filled in from reference TRBV19 and TRBJ1-1): DGGITQSPKYLFRKEGQNVTLSCEQNLNHDAMYWYRQDPGQGLRLIYYSQIVNDFQKGDIAEGYSVSREKKESFPLTVTSAQKNPTAFYLCATSIGLTEAFFGQGTRLTVV.

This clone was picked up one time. Here the CDR3 DNA reads TGCGCCAGCAGTGAGGTCACAGGGGCTACCCCAACAAATGAGCAGTTCTTC. This gives the protein CASSEVTGATPTNEQFF. This chain uses TRBV10-1 with TRBJ2-1; 7 nucleotides match TRBD1. CDR1 and CDR2 (germline): WNHNN, SYGVQD (reference sequence). The CDR3 covers 17 residues. The trim removed 2 bases at V and 7 bases at J, leaving 14 bases unmatched.

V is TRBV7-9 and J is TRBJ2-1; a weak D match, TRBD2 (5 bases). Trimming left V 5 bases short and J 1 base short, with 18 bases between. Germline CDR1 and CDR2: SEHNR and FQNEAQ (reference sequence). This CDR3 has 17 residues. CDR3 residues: CASSLAGEAQSYNEQFF. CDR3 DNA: TGTGCCAGCAGCCTTGCGGGTGAGGCCCAATCCTACAATGAGCAGTTCTTC.

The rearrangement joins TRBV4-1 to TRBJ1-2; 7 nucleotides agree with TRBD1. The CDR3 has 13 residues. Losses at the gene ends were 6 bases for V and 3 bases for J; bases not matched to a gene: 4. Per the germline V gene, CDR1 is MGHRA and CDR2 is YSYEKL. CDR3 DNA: TGCGCCAGCAGAAATACAGGGGACTATGGCTACACCTTC. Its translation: CASRNTGDYGYTF.

This CDR3 is CASRGQGINQPQHF. The CDR3 bases are TGTGCCAGCCGAGGACAGGGGATCAATCAGCCCCAGCATTTT. The J gene is TRBJ1-5, the V gene TRBV19, with 9 bases identical to TRBD1. V was pared by 9 bases and J by 3 bases, with 6 bases of the junction left unmatched. This CDR3 is built from 14 residues. CDR1 LNHDA and CDR2 SQIVND come from the germline V gene (reference sequence).